This TCR beta chain is drawn from a study of blood T cells in healthy people across ages. Overall study findings and caveats: CMV status of donors was not determined, possibly confounding expanded clonotype changes. Significant beta diversity loss was already apparent by age approximately 38, declining roughly linearly. Higher naive T cell percentage went strongly together with higher TCR beta diversity.

Points on this clonotype: Its target is not known.

Per germline, CDR1 MDHEN and CDR2 SYDVKM. CDR3 size: 15 residues. Trimming cost V 3 bases and J 7 bases; bases outside gene matches: 9. A J-beta primer mix and a sample-barcoded 5' primer were used in a second PCR of about 6 to 12 cycles. Paired-end reads containing CDR3 totaled no fewer than 3 million for each sample. TCRdb reprocessed the 5' RACE reads with MiXCR, giving one entry per CDR3 protein. Of 1,500,000 or so distinct CDR3 sequences listed, around 40% are singletons. The clonotype comes from a woman aged 18-29 years in good health. The rearrangement uses TRBV28 and TRBJ2-1; 7 positions match TRBD2. The sequenced material came from blood. CDR3: CASSLGGSRLNEQFF. As DNA, the CDR3 is TGTGCCAGCAGTTTGGGCGGGAGTAGATTAAATGAGCAGTTCTTC. The full variable domain, completed using reference TRBV28 and TRBJ2-1, is DVKVTQSSRYLVKRTGEKVFLECVQDMDHENMFWYRQDPGLGLRLIYFSYDVKMKEKGDIPEGYSVSREKKERFSLILESASTNQTSMYLCASSLGGSRLNEQFFGPGTRLTVL.